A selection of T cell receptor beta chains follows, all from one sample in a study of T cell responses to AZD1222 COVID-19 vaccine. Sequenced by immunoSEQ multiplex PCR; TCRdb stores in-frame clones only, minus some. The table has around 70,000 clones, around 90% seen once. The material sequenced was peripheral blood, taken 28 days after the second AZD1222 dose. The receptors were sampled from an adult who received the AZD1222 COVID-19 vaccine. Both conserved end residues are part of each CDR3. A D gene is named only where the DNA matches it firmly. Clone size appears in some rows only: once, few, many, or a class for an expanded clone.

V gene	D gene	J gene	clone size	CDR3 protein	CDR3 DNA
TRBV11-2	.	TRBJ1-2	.	CASRTGLGGYGYTF	TGTGCCAGCAGAACAGGGCTCGGGGGCTATGGCTACACCTTC
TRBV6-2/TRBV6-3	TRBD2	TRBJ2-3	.	CASSSVLRTSRPTDTQYF	TGTGCCAGCAGCTCCGTACTGCGGACTAGCCGTCCCACAGATACGCAGTATTTT
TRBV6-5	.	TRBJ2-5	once	CASSYSSLGETQYF	TGTGCCAGCAGTTACTCGTCGCTTGGTGAGACCCAGTACTTC
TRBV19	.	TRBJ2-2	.	CASMAFGTGELFF	TGTGCCAGTATGGCATTCGGGACCGGGGAGCTGTTTTTT
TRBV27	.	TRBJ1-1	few	CASSLLEETEAFF	TGTGCCAGCAGTTTATTGGAGGAGACTGAAGCTTTCTTT
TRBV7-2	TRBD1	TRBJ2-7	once	CASSAGTGNRNEQYF	TGTGCCAGCAGCGCCGGGACAGGGAATCGGAACGAGCAGTACTTC
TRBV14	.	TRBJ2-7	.	CASSQDLGRGYEQYF	TGTGCCAGCAGCCAAGACCTGGGAAGGGGTTACGAGCAGTACTTC
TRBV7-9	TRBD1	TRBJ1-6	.	CASSSTGINSPLHF	TGTGCCAGCAGCTCGACAGGGATAAATTCACCCCTCCACTTT
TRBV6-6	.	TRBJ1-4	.	CASSFRREEKLFF	TGTGCCAGCAGTTTCAGGAGGGAGGAAAAACTGTTTTTT
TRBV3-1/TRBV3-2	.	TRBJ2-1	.	CASSKPGLLNSYNEQFF	TGTGCCAGCAGCAAACCGGGCCTACTAAACTCCTACAATGAGCAGTTCTTC
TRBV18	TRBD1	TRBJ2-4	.	CASSPLGTGNKNIQYF	TGTGCCAGCTCACCCTTAGGGACAGGGAACAAAAACATTCAGTACTTC
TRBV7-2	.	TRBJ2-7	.	CASSLVGGAGSYEQYF	TGTGCCAGCAGCTTAGTTGGGGGGGCAGGCTCCTACGAGCAGTACTTC
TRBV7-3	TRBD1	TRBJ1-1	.	CASSLRGQPNTEAFF	TGTGCCAGCAGCTTAAGGGGACAGCCGAACACTGAAGCTTTCTTT
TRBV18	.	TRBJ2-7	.	CASSTGQTYEQYF	TGTGCCAGCTCCACGGGACAAACCTACGAGCAGTACTTC
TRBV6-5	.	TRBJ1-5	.	CASRRRDESNQPQHF	TGTGCCAGCAGACGCCGGGATGAAAGCAATCAGCCCCAGCATTTT
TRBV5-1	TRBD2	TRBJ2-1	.	CASSYAGTTIFDNEQFF	TGCGCCAGCAGCTACGCCGGGACTACCATATTTGACAATGAGCAGTTCTTC
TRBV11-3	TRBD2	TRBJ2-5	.	CASSSGLAGPQETQYF	TGTGCCAGCAGCTCGGGACTAGCGGGACCTCAAGAGACCCAGTACTTC
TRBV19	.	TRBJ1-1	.	CASSIAAGAAEAFF	TGTGCCAGTAGTATAGCGGCAGGGGCGGCTGAAGCTTTCTTT
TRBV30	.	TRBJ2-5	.	CATRGGSRGTVKETQYF	TGTGCCACACGGGGCGGGAGTAGGGGGACGGTCAAAGAGACCCAGTACTTC
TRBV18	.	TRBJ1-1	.	CASSLQGGFSGTEAFF	TGTGCCAGCTCACTACAGGGTGGGTTTTCGGGCACTGAAGCTTTCTTT
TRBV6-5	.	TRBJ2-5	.	CASSYWGTQYF	TGTGCCAGCAGTTACTGGGGGACCCAGTACTTC
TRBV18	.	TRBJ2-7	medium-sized	CASSPRQRAEQYF	TGTGCCAGCTCACCACGGCAACGGGCCGAGCAGTACTTC
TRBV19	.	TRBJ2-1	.	CASSVTGYSYNEQFF	TGTGCCAGTAGTGTGACAGGATACTCCTACAATGAGCAGTTCTTC
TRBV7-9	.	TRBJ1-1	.	CASSFGSEDTEAFF	TGTGCCAGCAGCTTCGGCAGCGAAGACACTGAAGCTTTCTTT
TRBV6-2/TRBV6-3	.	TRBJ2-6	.	CASSRRGSGANVLTF	TGTGCCAGCAGCCGTCGGGGGAGTGGGGCCAACGTCCTGACTTTC
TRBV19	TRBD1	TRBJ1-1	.	CASSTGTGGMNTEAFF	TGTGCCAGTAGTACCGGGACAGGGGGCATGAACACTGAAGCTTTCTTT
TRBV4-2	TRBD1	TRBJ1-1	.	CASSQRGQGSTEAFF	TGTGCCAGCAGCCAACGCGGACAGGGTAGCACTGAAGCTTTCTTT
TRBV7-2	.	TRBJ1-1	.	CASSSRVEAFF	TGTGCCAGCAGCTCCAGGGTCGAAGCTTTCTTT
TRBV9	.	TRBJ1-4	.	CASSVAAVNEKLFF	TGTGCCAGCAGCGTAGCGGCAGTTAATGAAAAACTGTTTTTT
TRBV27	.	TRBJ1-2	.	CASSLLQGSHYGYTF	TGTGCCAGCAGTTTGCTACAGGGCTCACACTATGGCTACACCTTC
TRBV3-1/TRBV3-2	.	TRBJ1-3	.	CASSQDRVENTIYF	TGTGCCAGCAGCCAAGACAGGGTAGAAAACACCATATATTTT
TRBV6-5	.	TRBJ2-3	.	CASRRVPLSTDTQYF	TGTGCCAGTAGGCGAGTCCCCCTGAGCACAGATACGCAGTATTTT